One sample yielded the 22 T cell receptor beta chains listed below, sequenced in a study of blood T cell repertoires in COVID-19. Sequencing was performed with immunoSEQ multiplex PCR; in TCRdb, only in-frame clones are kept and a portion is missing. This sample has some 100,000 clones, with around 89% found just once. Specimen: peripheral blood. The receptor set was obtained from a human donor with acute or convalescent COVID-19. The donor label of this sample is uncertain.

The rearrangement joins TRBV6-5 to TRBJ2-7; maybe TRBD2 (6 bases). The germline V gene has CDR1 MNHEY and CDR2 SVGAGI. V was trimmed by 5 bases and J by 7 bases, leaving 15 bases between them. The CDR3 is 13 residues long. The CDR3 loop is CASSIGGAKEQYF. The CDR3 bases are TGTGCCAGCAGTATAGGAGGGGCTAAAGAGCAGTACTTC.

The V gene is TRBV18, the J gene TRBJ1-1, with D possibly matching TRBD1 (5 bases). The CDR3 loop spans 15 amino acids. The germline V gene has CDR1 KGHSH and CDR2 LQKENI. Trimming shortened V by 5 bases and J by 3 bases, and 16 bases separated the two germline ends. The CDR3 spells CASSLGSGVDTEAFF. The CDR3 DNA is TGTGCCAGCTCATTGGGTTCGGGGGTAGACACTGAAGCTTTCTTT.

The genes are TRBV6-2 or TRBV6-3 and TRBJ2-7; 9 nucleotides align to TRBD1. The V gene's germline CDR1 is MNHEY and CDR2 SVGEGT. After removal of 6 bases from V and 2 bases from J, the junction contained 8 bases not matched to a gene. The CDR3 consists of 15 residues. CDR3 loop: CASSRGGQGTYEQYF. The CDR3, as DNA: TGTGCCAGCAGCCGCGGGGGACAGGGAACCTACGAGCAGTACTTC.

The chain employs TRBV10-3 and TRBJ1-1, with 7 bases fitting TRBD1. Germline CDR1 reads ENHRY; CDR2 reads SYGVKD. J gave up 1 base and V 2 bases, and 1 base lay outside the gene matches. This CDR3 has 14 residues. The CDR3 region is CAISEGQENTEAFF. The CDR3 DNA is TGTGCCATCAGTGAGGGACAGGAGAACACTGAAGCTTTCTTT.

The chain combines TRBV4-3 with TRBJ1-2, with unresolved D. Germline-derived CDR1 and CDR2 are LGHNA and YSLEER. V lost 0 bases and J 3 bases, leaving 29 bases between the germline ends. The CDR3 runs to 21 residues. CDR3 nucleotide sequence: TGCGCCAGCAGCCAAGATCCCCCCCTACAGAGCCCTCGTCTGGGTGACTATGGCTACACCTTC. Its translation: CASSQDPPLQSPRLGDYGYTF.

The rearrangement joins TRBV5-5 to TRBJ1-1, with 11 bases aligning to TRBD1. The CDR3 covers 14 residues. CDR1 and CDR2 (germline): SGHKS, YYEKEE (reference sequence). Trimming removed 4 bases from V and 5 bases from J; junction bases left unmatched: 4. CDR3: CASSRTGGLTEAFF. The CDR3 coding sequence is TGTGCCAGCAGCCGGACAGGGGGCCTGACTGAAGCTTTCTTT.

This clone occurred a few times. The J gene is TRBJ2-1, the V gene TRBV15; 11 bases fit TRBD2. V shed 3 bases and J 11 bases; nucleotides not matched to a gene: 12. Germline-derived CDR1 and CDR2 are LNHNV and YYDKDF (reference sequence). The CDR3 totals 16 residues. The CDR3 reads CATSRDTGTSGSKQFF. The CDR3 nucleotides read TGTGCCACCAGCAGGGACACCGGGACTAGCGGCTCTAAGCAGTTCTTC.

CDR3 sequence (DNA): TGTGCCAGCAGCGTAGAGGACAGACCGAACACCGGGGAGCTGTTTTTT. It yields the protein CASSVEDRPNTGELFF. The V and J genes are TRBV9 and TRBJ2-2; perhaps TRBD1 as D (6 bases). CDR1 is SGDLS and CDR2 is YYNGEE in the germline V gene. This CDR3 has 16 residues. V shed 0 bases and J shed 0 bases, with 9 bases lying between them.

The rearrangement links TRBV28 to TRBJ2-7; 7 bases are shared with TRBD1. V was clipped by 2 bases and J by 3 bases; unmatched bases: 7. Germline values: CDR1 MDHEN, CDR2 SYDVKM. The CDR3 sequence is 15 residues long. CDR3 bases: TGTGCCAGCAGTTTACCCGGACAGGTGCTCTACGAGCAGTACTTC. This encodes CASSLPGQVLYEQYF.

V usage is TRBV10-3 and J usage is TRBJ1-3; 7 nucleotides match TRBD1. With V trimmed by 5 bases and J by 2 bases, 3 bases remained unmatched. This CDR3 has 14 amino acids. Germline lookup yields CDR1 ENHRY and CDR2 SYGVKD. The CDR3 protein is CAISNTGAGNTIYF. The CDR3 region has the DNA TGTGCCATCAGTAATACAGGGGCTGGAAACACCATATATTTT.

Concerning this clone itself: The sample holds other DNA sequences that translate to the same CDR3. This rearrangement joins TRBV4-2 to TRBJ1-3; 7 positions match TRBD1. V gave up 1 base and J gave up 3 bases; unmatched junction bases: 3. The CDR3 runs 15 residues. Germline V lookup: CDR1 LGHNA, CDR2 YNFKEQ. This CDR3 is CASSQGQGYGNTIYF. CDR3 bases: TGTGCCAGCAGCCAAGGACAGGGTTATGGAAACACCATATATTTT.

The CDR3 sequence is CASSPARDFPEQYF. The DNA for the CDR3 is TGTGCCAGCAGCCCCGCCAGGGACTTCCCCGAGCAGTACTTC. V usage is TRBV14 and J usage is TRBJ2-7; weak D call: TRBD2 (6 bases). Germline CDR1 and CDR2: SGHDN and FVKESK. V was clipped by 4 bases and J by 6 bases, with 16 bases between them. The CDR3 totals 14 residues.

This sequence joins TRBV18 and TRBJ1-6; TRBD1 is a possible D gene (6 bases). The CDR3 totals 15 residues. CDR1 is KGHSH, CDR2 LQKENI, per germline. V was pared by 3 bases and J by 2 bases, with 8 bases between. CDR3 sequence: CASSPQGTYNSPLHF. Here the CDR3 DNA reads TGTGCCAGCTCACCTCAGGGGACCTATAATTCACCCCTCCACTTT.

The chain joins TRBV9 to TRBJ2-1; 8 bases match TRBD2. The CDR3 sequence is 15 residues long. CDR1 is SGDLS and CDR2 is YYNGEE in the germline V gene. V was clipped by 2 bases and J by 3 bases; unmatched bases: 4. This CDR3 reads CASSVAGGLYNEQFF. Here the CDR3 DNA reads TGTGCCAGCAGCGTGGCGGGGGGCCTCTACAATGAGCAGTTCTTC.

The chain employs TRBV2 and TRBJ1-2; D is unresolved. The CDR3 covers 12 residues. From germline, CDR1 is SNHLY and CDR2 FYNNEI. V was shortened by 7 bases and J by 4 bases, with 10 bases between the two germline ends. The CDR3 loop reads CASKTGIYGYTF. The CDR3 DNA reads TGTGCCAGCAAGACGGGAATCTATGGCTACACCTTC.

This clone has only a few counts. The junction does not match germline at one end; this may be a read error. The chain employs TRBV4-1 and TRBJ1-5; tentative D call: TRBD1 (6 bases). The length of the CDR3 is 16 residues. Germline loops: CDR1 MGHRA, CDR2 YSYEKL. The CDR3 DNA follows: TGCGCCAGCAGCCAAGATTGGGGGACACCCAATCGGCCCCAGCATTTT. Translation: CASSQDWGTPNRPQHF.

The chain employs TRBV7-2 and TRBJ1-1; TRBD1 agrees at 10 bases. J lost 5 bases, V lost 1 base, and 4 bases had no gene match. Germline V gives CDR1 SGHTA, CDR2 FQGNSA. This CDR3 is 15 amino acids long. CDR3 amino acids: CASSLVTGGWTEAFF. CDR3 DNA sequence: TGTGCCAGCAGCTTAGTGACAGGGGGCTGGACTGAAGCTTTCTTT. The full variable domain, in which reference TRBV7-2 and TRBJ1-1 provide the parts outside the CDR3, is GAGVSQSPSNKVTEKGKDVELRCDPISGHTALYWYRQSLGQGLEFLIYFQGNSAPDKSGLPSDRFSAERTGGSVSTLTIQRTQQEDSAVYLCASSLVTGGWTEAFFGQGTRLTVV.

J is TRBJ2-2 and V is TRBV5-1; 7 bases fit TRBD1. V was clipped by 2 bases and J by 6 bases; unmatched bases: 4. Germline CDR1 is SGHRS and CDR2 is YFSETQ. The CDR3 totals 14 residues. CDR3 sequence: CASSLQGYSGELFF. The CDR3 nucleotides are TGCGCCAGCAGCTTACAGGGGTACTCCGGGGAGCTGTTTTTT.

This chain joins TRBV7-6 and TRBJ2-2; 12 bases match TRBD2. The CDR3 is 17 amino acids. Germline-derived CDR1 and CDR2 are SGHVS and FNYEAQ. The trim removed 3 bases at V and 1 base at J, leaving 3 bases unmatched. The CDR3 DNA is TGTGCCAGCAGCTTTTCGACTAGCGGGGGGAACACCGGGGAGCTGTTTTTT. This translates into CASSFSTSGGNTGELFF.

The rearrangement uses TRBV6-5 and TRBJ1-6, with D uncertain. V dropped 0 bases and J dropped 9 bases, with 12 bases sitting between them. The CDR3 has 15 amino acids. Germline CDR1 reads MNHEY; CDR2 reads SVGAGI. The CDR3 DNA follows: TGTGCCAGCAGTTACTCAGGAGGCGATGGTTCACCCCTCCACTTT. Its translation is CASSYSGGDGSPLHF.

This chain links TRBV28 with TRBJ1-4; TRBD1 might be the D (6 bases). This CDR3 spans 15 amino acids. The germline V and J ends were trimmed by 3 bases and 7 bases, with 15 bases remaining between them. CDR1 and CDR2 (germline): MDHEN, SYDVKM. In DNA form, the CDR3 reads TGTGCCAGCAGTTTCGAAGGGGGTCGTATTGAAAAACTGTTTTTT. The encoded protein is CASSFEGGRIEKLFF.

This sequence joins TRBV7-2 and TRBJ1-6; 7 bases line up with TRBD1. V lost 5 bases, J lost 9 bases, and 13 bases stayed unmatched. The germline V gene encodes CDR1 SGHTA and CDR2 FQGNSA. The CDR3 is made up of 16 amino acids. The CDR3 DNA reads TGTGCCAGCAGCCCAGACAGGGTTAGAATTGGTTCACCCCTCCACTTT. It codes for CASSPDRVRIGSPLHF.